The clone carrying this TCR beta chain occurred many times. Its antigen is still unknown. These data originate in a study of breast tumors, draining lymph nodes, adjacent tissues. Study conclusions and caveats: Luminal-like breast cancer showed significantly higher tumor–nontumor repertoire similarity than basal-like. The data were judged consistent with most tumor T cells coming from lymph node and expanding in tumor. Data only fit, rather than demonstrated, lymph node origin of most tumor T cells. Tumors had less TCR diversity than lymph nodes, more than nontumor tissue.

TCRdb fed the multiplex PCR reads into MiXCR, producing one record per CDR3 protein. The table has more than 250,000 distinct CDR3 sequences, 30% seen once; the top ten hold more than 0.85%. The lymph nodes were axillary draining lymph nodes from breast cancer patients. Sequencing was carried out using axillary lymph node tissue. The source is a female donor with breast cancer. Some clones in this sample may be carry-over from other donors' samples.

The CDR3 DNA reads TGTGCCAGCAGCGCGTCTAGCGGGAGTTACGAGCAGTACTTC. Protein sequence: CASSASSGSYEQYF. The V call is TRBV6-1, the J call TRBJ2-7; 10 bases line up with TRBD2. In germline, CDR1 is MNHNS, CDR2 SASEGT. With V trimmed by 6 bases and J by 4 bases, 6 bases remained unmatched. This CDR3 has 14 residues.